This T cell receptor (beta chain) appears in the sequencing data of a study of blood T cell repertoires in COVID-19. Study as a whole: COVID-19 samples collected from the United States, Italy and Spain covered acute and convalescent phases. T cells, B-cell-depleted T cells, or PBMCs supplied cDNA or gDNA.

The trim removed 0 bases at V and 14 bases at J, leaving 4 bases unmatched. Looked up from germline, CDR1 is GTSNPN and CDR2 is SVGIG (reference sequence). CDR3 length: 12 amino acids. In the original workflow: Reference gene primer amplification gave estimated nucleated cell counts. TCRdb keeps only in-frame clones here, not all; method: immunoSEQ multiplex PCR. D and trimming were read from the DNA, whereas the V and J calls and clone size are those reported in that table. The repertoire holds 70,000 or so clones, with about 86% as singletons. Input material: peripheral blood. V and J are TRBV30 and TRBJ1-6; 7 nucleotides line up with TRBD1. This sequence was found in a man aged 50-60 years with acute or convalescent COVID-19. CDR3 in DNA: TGTGCCTGGAGTGTACTAGACAGGGCCCTCCACTTT. Encoded protein: CAWSVLDRALHF. The variable domain in full, with the rest retrieved from reference TRBV30 and TRBJ1-6, is SQTIHQWPATLVQPVGSPLSLECTVEGTSNPNLYWYRQAAGRGLQLLFYSVGIGQISSEVPQNLSASRPQDRQFILSSKKLLLSDSGFYLCAWSVLDRALHFGNGTRLTVT.